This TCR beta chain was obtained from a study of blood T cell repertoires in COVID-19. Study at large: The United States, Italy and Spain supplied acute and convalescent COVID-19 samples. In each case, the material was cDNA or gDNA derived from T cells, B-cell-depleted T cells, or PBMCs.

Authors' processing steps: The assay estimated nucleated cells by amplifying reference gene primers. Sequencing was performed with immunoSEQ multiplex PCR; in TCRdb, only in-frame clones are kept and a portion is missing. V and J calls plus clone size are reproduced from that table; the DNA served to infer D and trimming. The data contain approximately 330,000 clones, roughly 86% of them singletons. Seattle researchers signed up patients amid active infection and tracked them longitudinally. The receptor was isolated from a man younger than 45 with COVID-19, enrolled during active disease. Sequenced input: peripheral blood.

DNA for the CDR3: TGTGCCAGTGGGACTAGCTCTGGGGCCAACGTCCTGACTTTC. Protein: CASGTSSGANVLTF. V usage is TRBV19 and J usage is TRBJ2-6, with 8 bases aligning to TRBD2. Germline lookup yields CDR1 LNHDA and CDR2 SQIVND (reference sequence). J lost 0 bases, V lost 8 bases, and 0 bases had no gene match. The CDR3 length is 14 residues.